This TCR beta chain was documented in a study of blood T cell repertoires in COVID-19. Study context: Acute and convalescent COVID-19 samples came from the United States, Italy and Spain. The cDNA or gDNA used as material had been derived from T cells, B-cell-depleted T cells, or PBMCs.

Original processing methods: It was from reference gene primer amplification that nucleated cell counts were estimated. This table comes from immunoSEQ multiplex PCR, and its TCRdb copy is limited to in-frame clones, with some not included. The D gene and trimming were derived from the DNA, and the V and J assignments and clone size from that table. The data contain 35,000 to 45,000 clones, about 70% of them seen just once; the ten biggest clones take up approximately 62%. Germline CDR1 reads SNHLY; CDR2 reads FYNNEI. The CDR3 extends over 12 amino acids. V lost 8 bases and J 8 bases, leaving 15 bases between the germline ends.

The source is an elderly man with acute or convalescent COVID-19. J is TRBJ2-5 and V is TRBV2; weak D call: TRBD2 (5 bases). Material for sequencing was peripheral blood. The DNA for the CDR3 is TGTGCCAGCGATCTAGCTAGACGAACCCAGTACTTC. Amino acid sequence: CASDLARRTQYF.